This TCR beta chain was documented in a study of control samples from healthy donors and cancer patients. The CDR3 is 18 amino acids. The V gene's germline CDR1 is SNHLY and CDR2 FYNNEI. The germline V and J ends were trimmed by 6 bases and 4 bases, with 27 bases remaining between them. The table came from immunoSEQ multiplex PCR; TCRdb's copy has only in-frame clones and leaves some out. The sample holds about 150,000 clones, more than 85% seen once. The chain couples TRBV2 to TRBJ2-5; maybe TRBD1 (5 bases). Source material: blood. This TCR was recovered from a middle-aged woman in good health. The CDR3: CASSAFELRQTRGETQYF. The CDR3 bases are TGTGCCAGCAGCGCATTTGAGCTACGCCAAACAAGGGGAGAGACCCAGTACTTC.